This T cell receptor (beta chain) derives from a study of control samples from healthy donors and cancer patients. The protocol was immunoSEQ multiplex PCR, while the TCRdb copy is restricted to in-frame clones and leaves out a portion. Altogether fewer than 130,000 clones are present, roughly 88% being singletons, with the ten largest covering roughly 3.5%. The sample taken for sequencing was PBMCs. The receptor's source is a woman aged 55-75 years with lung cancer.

Written as DNA, the CDR3 is TGTGCCAGCAGCCTTATTACCAGCTATGGCTACACCTTC. Residues: CASSLITSYGYTF. This chain connects TRBV5-6 to TRBJ1-2; D unclear. V shed 4 bases and J shed 4 bases, with 11 bases lying between them. Germline loops: CDR1 SGHDT, CDR2 YYEEEE. The CDR3 runs 13 residues. The entire variable domain, with the rest obtained from reference TRBV5-6 and TRBJ1-2, is as follows: DAGVTQSPTHLIKTRGQQVTLRCSPKSGHDTVSWYQQALGQGPQFIFQYYEEEERQRGNFPDRFSGHQFPNYSSELNVNALLLGDSALYLCASSLITSYGYTFGSGTRLTVV.